The clone carrying this T cell receptor beta chain was recorded only once. Its antigen is not known. The data are from a study of CD8 T cells in Susac syndrome. V was clipped by 1 base and J by 5 bases, with 12 bases between them. This CDR3 is 14 amino acids long. Germline V gives CDR1 DFQATT, CDR2 SNEGSKA (reference sequence). Random hexamers served to reverse transcribe roughly 0.45 to 1 ug RNA. Amplification of TCR beta CDR3 spanned 54 Vbeta and 13 Jbeta via immunoSEQ multiplex PCR. TCRdb passed the immunoSEQ multiplex PCR reads through MiXCR, listing each CDR3 protein once. The data contain about 300,000 distinct CDR3 sequences, around 89% of them singletons. Sequencing of TCR beta was performed on blood CD8+ T cells and on blood CD4+ T cells. Both CD4+ and CD8+ T cells were negatively isolated, and TEMRA cells underwent FACS enrichment. Study-wide results and caveats: Only a relatively small number of individuals were included in the TCR sequencing and HLA analysis.

This chain joins TRBV20-1 and TRBJ2-1; D is undetermined. The sequenced sample was CD8+ T cells from PBMCs. The TCR originated in a human donor with multiple sclerosis. The CDR3 DNA reads TGCAGTGCTAGAGGATGGGTGGTAAACAATGAGCAGTTCTTC. This encodes CSARGWVVNNEQFF.